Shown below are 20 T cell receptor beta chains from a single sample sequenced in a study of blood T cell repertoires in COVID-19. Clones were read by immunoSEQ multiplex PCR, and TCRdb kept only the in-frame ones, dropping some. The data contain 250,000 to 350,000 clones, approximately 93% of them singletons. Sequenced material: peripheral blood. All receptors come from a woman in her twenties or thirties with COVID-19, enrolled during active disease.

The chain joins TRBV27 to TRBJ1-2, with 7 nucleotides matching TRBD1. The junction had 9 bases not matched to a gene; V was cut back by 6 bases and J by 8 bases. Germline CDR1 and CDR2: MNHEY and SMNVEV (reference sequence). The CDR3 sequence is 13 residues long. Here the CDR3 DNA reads TGTGCCAGCAGATCCACAGGGGCAGGAGGCTACACCTTC. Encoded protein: CASRSTGAGGYTF.

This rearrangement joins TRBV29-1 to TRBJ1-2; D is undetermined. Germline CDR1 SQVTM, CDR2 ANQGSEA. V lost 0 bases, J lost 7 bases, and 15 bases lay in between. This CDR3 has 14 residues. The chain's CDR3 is CSVEDYGMKVGYTF. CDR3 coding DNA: TGCAGCGTTGAAGATTACGGGATGAAGGTTGGCTACACCTTC.

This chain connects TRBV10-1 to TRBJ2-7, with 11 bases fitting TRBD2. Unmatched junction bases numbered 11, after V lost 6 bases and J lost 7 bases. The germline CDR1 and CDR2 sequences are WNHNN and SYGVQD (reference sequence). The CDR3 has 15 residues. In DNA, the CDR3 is TGCGCCAGCAGCGATAAAGGCTCTAGCGGGAGGGAGCAGTACTTC. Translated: CASSDKGSSGREQYF.

DNA of the CDR3: TGTGCCAGCAGCCCTCGCGGTTTCGGAGCTTTCTTT. Translating gives CASSPRGFGAFF. The chain uses TRBV7-8 and TRBJ1-1; no clear D. Germline-derived CDR1 and CDR2 are SGHVS and FQNEAQ. Trimming removed 5 bases from V and 10 bases from J, with 14 bases in between. This CDR3 is built from 12 residues. Full variable domain (rest looked up from reference TRBV7-8 and TRBJ1-1): GAGVSQSPRYKVAKRGQDVALRCDPISGHVSLFWYQQALGQGPEFLTYFQNEAQLDKSGLPSDRFFAERPEGSVSTLKIQRTQQEDSAVYLCASSPRGFGAFFGQGTRLTVV.

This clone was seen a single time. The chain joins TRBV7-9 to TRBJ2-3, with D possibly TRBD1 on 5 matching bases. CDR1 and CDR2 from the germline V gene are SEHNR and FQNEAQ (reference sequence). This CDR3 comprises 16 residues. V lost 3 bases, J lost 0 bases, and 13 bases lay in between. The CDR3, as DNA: TGTGCCAGCAGCTTCCCTAGGACACCTAGCACAGATACGCAGTATTTT. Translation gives CASSFPRTPSTDTQYF.

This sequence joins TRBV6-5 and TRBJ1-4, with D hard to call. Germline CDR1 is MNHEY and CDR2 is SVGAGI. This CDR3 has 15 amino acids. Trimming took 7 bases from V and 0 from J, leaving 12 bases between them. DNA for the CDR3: TGTGCCAGCACCCCTGCGCCTGCAACTAATGAAAAACTGTTTTTT. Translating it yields CASTPAPATNEKLFF.

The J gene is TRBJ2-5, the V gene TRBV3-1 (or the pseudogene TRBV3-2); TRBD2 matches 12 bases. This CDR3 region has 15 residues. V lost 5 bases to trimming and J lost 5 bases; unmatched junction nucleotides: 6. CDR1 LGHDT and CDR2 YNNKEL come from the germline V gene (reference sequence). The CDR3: CASSSLAGGGETQYF. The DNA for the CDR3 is TGTGCCAGCAGCTCTCTAGCGGGAGGGGGGGAGACCCAGTACTTC.

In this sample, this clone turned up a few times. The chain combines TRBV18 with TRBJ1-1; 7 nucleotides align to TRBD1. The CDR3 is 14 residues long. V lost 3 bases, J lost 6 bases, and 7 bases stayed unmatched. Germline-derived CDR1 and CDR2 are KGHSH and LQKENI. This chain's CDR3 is CASSPTGMKAEAFF. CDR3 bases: TGTGCCAGCTCACCGACAGGGATGAAGGCTGAAGCTTTCTTT.

The CDR3 DNA sequence: TGTGCCAGAAGCTTGTTCGTCGGGCAGGGTCCTGGCTACACCTTC. Its translation: CARSLFVGQGPGYTF. The chain has TRBV5-3 and TRBJ1-2, with D perhaps matching TRBD1 (5 bases). TRBV5-3 is an open reading frame whose function is uncertain. The length of the CDR3 is 15 residues. V dropped 1 base and J dropped 7 bases, with 17 bases sitting between them.

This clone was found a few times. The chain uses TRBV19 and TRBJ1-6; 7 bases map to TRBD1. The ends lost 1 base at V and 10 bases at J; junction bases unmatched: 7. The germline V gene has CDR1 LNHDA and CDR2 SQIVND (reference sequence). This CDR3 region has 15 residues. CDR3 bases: TGTGCCAGTAGTATAGGAGGGCAGGGGGACTCACCCCTCCACTTT. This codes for CASSIGGQGDSPLHF.

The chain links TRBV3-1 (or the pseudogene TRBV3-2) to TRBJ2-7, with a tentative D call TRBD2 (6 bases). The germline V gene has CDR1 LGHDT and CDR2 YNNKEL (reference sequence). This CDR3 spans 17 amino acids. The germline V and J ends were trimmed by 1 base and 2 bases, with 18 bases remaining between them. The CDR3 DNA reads TGTGCCAGCAGCCAAGGCCCCGCTCTAGCGAGTCCCTACGAGCAGTACTTC. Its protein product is CASSQGPALASPYEQYF.

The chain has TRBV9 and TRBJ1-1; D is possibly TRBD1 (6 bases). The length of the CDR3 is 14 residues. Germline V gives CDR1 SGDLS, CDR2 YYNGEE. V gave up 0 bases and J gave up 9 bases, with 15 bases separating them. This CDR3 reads CASSVDRAGGQAFF. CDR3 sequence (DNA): TGTGCCAGCAGCGTAGACAGGGCGGGGGGCCAAGCTTTCTTT.

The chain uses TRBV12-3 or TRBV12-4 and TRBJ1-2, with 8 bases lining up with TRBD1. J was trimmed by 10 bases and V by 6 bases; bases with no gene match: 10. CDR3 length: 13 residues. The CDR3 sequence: CASSRGPRNAYTF. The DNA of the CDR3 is TGTGCCAGCAGCAGGGGGCCGAGGAATGCCTACACCTTC.

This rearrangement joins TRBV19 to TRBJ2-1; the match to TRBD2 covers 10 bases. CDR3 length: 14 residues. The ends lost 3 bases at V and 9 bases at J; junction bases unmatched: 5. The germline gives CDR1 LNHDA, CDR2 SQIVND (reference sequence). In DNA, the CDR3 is TGTGCCAGTAGTATTGGGACTAGCGACGGTGAGCAGTTCTTC. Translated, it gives CASSIGTSDGEQFF.

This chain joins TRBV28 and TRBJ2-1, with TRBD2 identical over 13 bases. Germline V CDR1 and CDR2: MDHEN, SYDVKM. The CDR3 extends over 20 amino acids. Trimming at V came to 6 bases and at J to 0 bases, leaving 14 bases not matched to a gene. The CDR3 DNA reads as TGTGCCAGCAGGCATCCCGGGACTAGCGGGACAACGAGCTCCTACAATGAGCAGTTCTTC. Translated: CASRHPGTSGTTSSYNEQFF.

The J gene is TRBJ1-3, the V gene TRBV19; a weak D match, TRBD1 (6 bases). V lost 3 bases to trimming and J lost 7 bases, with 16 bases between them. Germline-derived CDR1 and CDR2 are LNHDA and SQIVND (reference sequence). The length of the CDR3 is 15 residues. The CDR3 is CASSIYRELSNTIYF. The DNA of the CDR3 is TGTGCCAGTAGTATCTACAGGGAATTAAGCAACACCATATATTTT. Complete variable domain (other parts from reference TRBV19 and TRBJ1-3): DGGITQSPKYLFRKEGQNVTLSCEQNLNHDAMYWYRQDPGQGLRLIYYSQIVNDFQKGDIAEGYSVSREKKESFPLTVTSAQKNPTAFYLCASSIYRELSNTIYFGEGSWLTVV.

The CDR3 nucleotides are TGTGCCTGGAGTGTGTCCGTGGGGCCCTACGAGCAGTACTTC. Protein sequence: CAWSVSVGPYEQYF. The rearrangement joins TRBV30 to TRBJ2-7; D possibly corresponds to TRBD1 (5 bases). Looked up from germline, CDR1 is GTSNPN and CDR2 is SVGIG (reference sequence). This CDR3 has 14 amino acids. V lost 0 bases and J lost 2, with 11 bases in between. Based on the CDR3 plus reference TRBV30 and TRBJ2-7, the full variable domain is SQTIHQWPATLVQPVGSPLSLECTVEGTSNPNLYWYRQAAGRGLQLLFYSVGIGQISSEVPQNLSASRPQDRQFILSSKKLLLSDSGFYLCAWSVSVGPYEQYFGPGTRLTVT.

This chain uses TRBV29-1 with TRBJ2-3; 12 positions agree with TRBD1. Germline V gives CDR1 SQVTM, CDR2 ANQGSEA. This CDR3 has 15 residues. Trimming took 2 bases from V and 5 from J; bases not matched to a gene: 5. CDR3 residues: CSVESGTGGRDTQYF. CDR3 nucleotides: TGCAGCGTTGAAAGCGGGACAGGGGGCCGAGATACGCAGTATTTT.

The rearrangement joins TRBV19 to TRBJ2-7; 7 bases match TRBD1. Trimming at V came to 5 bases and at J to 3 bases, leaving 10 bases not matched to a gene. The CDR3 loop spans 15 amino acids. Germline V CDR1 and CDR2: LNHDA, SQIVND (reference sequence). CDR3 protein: CASSVYRGQRYEQYF. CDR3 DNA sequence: TGTGCCAGTAGTGTATACAGGGGCCAACGCTACGAGCAGTACTTC.

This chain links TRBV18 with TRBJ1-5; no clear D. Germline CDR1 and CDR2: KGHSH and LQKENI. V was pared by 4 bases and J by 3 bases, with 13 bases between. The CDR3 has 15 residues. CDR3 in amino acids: CASSLEAGFNQPQHF. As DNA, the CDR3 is TGTGCCAGCTCACTCGAGGCTGGTTTCAATCAGCCCCAGCATTTT.